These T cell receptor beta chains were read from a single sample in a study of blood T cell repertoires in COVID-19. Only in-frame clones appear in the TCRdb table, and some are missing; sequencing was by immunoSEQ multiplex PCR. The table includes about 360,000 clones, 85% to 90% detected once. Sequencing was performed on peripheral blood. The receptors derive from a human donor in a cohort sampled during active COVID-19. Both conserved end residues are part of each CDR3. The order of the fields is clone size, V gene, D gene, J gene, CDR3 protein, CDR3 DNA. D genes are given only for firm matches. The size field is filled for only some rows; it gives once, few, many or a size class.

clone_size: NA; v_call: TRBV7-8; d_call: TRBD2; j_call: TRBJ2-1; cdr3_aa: CASSLARGSGRRGYRNEQFF; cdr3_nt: TGTGCCAGCAGCTTAGCGAGGGGTAGCGGGAGGCGAGGCTATCGGAATGAGCAGTTCTTC
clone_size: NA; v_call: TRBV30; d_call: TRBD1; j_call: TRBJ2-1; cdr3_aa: CAWGDRGAYNEQFF; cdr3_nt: TGTGCCTGGGGGGACAGGGGAGCCTACAATGAGCAGTTCTTC
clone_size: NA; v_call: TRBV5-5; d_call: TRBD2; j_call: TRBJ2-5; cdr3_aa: CASSLIGGRETQYF; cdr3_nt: TGTGCCAGCAGCTTGATCGGGGGGAGAGAGACCCAGTACTTC
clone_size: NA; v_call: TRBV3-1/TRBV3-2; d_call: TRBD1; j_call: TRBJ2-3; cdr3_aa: CASSQDLGQGAMIDTQYF; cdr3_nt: TGTGCCAGCAGCCAAGACCTGGGACAGGGGGCAATGATAGATACGCAGTATTTT
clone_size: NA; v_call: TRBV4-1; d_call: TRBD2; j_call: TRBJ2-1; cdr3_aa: CASSLVGLAGGPYEQFF; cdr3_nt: TGCGCCAGCAGCCTTGTTGGACTAGCGGGAGGGCCGTATGAGCAGTTCTTC
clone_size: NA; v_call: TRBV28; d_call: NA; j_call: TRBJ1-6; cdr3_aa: CASSSPVGGSSYNSPLHF; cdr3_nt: TGTGCCAGCAGTTCCCCCGTAGGGGGTAGCTCCTATAATTCACCCCTCCACTTT
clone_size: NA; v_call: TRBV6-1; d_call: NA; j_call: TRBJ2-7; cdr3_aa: CASSELVGFSYEQYF; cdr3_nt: TGTGCCAGCAGTGAACTCGTCGGGTTCTCCTACGAGCAGTACTTC
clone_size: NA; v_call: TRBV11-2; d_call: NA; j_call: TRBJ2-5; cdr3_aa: CASSLSPGETQYF; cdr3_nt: TGTGCCAGCAGCTTAAGCCCGGGAGAGACCCAGTACTTC
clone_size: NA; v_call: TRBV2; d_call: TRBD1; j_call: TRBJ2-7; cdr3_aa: CASSERNNRGRGLGQYF; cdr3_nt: TGTGCCAGCAGTGAGAGAAACAACAGGGGTCGGGGCCTCGGGCAGTACTTC
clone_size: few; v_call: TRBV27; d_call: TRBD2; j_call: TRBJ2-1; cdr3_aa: CASSYRLAVNEQFF; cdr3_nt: TGTGCCAGCAGTTATAGACTAGCGGTTAATGAGCAGTTCTTC
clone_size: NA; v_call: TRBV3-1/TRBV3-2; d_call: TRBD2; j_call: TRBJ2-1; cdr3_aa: CASSPPRAGGTYNEQFF; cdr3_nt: TGTGCCAGCAGCCCCCCTAGGGCGGGAGGTACCTACAATGAGCAGTTCTTC
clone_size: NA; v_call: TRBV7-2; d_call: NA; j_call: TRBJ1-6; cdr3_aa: CASSPPSVSPLHF; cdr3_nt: TGTGCCAGCAGCCCCCCATCGGTTTCACCCCTCCACTTT
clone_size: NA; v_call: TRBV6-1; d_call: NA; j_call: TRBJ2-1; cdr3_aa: CASSEWADEQFF; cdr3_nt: TGTGCCAGCAGTGAATGGGCAGATGAGCAGTTCTTC
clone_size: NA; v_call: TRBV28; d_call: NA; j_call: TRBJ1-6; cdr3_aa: CACGSGNSPLHF; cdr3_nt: TGTGCCTGTGGGTCAGGGAATTCACCCCTCCACTTT
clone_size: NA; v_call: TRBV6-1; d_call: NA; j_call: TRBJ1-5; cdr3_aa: CASSEFDLTLRGSSGVAQHF; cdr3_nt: TGTGCCAGCAGTGAATTCGACCTCACCCTTAGGGGGTCCTCCGGGGTGGCCCAGCATTTT
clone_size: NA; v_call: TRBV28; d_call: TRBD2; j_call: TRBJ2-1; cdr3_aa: CASSSTSASYNEQFF; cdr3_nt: TGTGCCAGCAGTTCGACTAGCGCCAGCTACAATGAGCAGTTCTTC